Listed here is a single TCR beta chain. Its specificity is unknown. Use of 60 Vbeta and 13 Jbeta primers characterized the PCR. Some clones are missing from TCRdb's copy, which holds only in-frame ones; the method was immunoSEQ multiplex PCR. This sample has about 160,000 clones, with 70% to 80% found just once. The sample belongs to a study of cytomegalovirus exposure and HLA in healthy donors. Study findings and constraints: TCR beta chains numbering more than 150 were designated cytomegalovirus-associated.

This clonotype originated in a man under 40 in good health and CMV-seronegative. Source material: PBMCs.

The CDR3 sequence is CASSQRTGQGGAFF. CDR3 DNA sequence: TGCGCCAGCAGCCAACGGACAGGTCAGGGTGGTGCTTTCTTT. The genes are TRBV5-1 and TRBJ1-1, with 7 bases aligning to TRBD1. The CDR3 covers 14 residues. Germline V gene data show CDR1 as SGHRS and CDR2 as YFSETQ. V shed 4 bases, J shed 11 bases, and the junction held 14 bases outside the gene matches.